The 8 T cell receptor beta chains in this list originate from one sample, sequenced in a study of T cell responses to AZD1222 COVID-19 vaccine. Some clones are missing from TCRdb's copy, which holds only in-frame ones; the method was immunoSEQ multiplex PCR. This sample has more than 65,000 clones, with about 86% found just once. Sequenced here: peripheral blood, sampled on day 0 of AZD1222 vaccination. The origin of the receptors is an adult in good health.

The rearrangement uses TRBV6-5 and TRBJ1-1; 9 nucleotides match TRBD1. The CDR3 has 14 residues. The V gene end was trimmed by 5 bases and the J gene end by 6 bases; junction bases not matched to a gene: 7. Germline V gene sequence: CDR1 MNHEY, CDR2 SVGAGI. The CDR3 loop is CASSNRDRVPEAFF. The CDR3 DNA reads as TGTGCCAGCAGTAACCGGGACAGGGTTCCTGAAGCTTTCTTT.

V gene TRBV28 combines with J gene TRBJ1-6, with D unclear. Germline V gene lookup returns CDR1 MDHEN and CDR2 SYDVKM. The CDR3 sequence is 17 residues long. Trimming cost V 5 bases and J 2 bases, with 16 bases left between them. CDR3 bases: TGTGCCAGCAGTCCAGCCCGGGAGGGAACCTATAATTCACCCCTCCACTTT. Its translation: CASSPAREGTYNSPLHF.

CDR3 sequence: CASSPGTGVSPLHF. CDR3 bases: TGCGCCAGCAGCCCCGGGACAGGGGTATCACCCCTCCACTTT. The chain uses TRBV10-1 and TRBJ1-6; 10 bases fit TRBD1. This CDR3 has 14 amino acids. Germline assignment: CDR1 WNHNN and CDR2 SYGVQD (reference sequence). V gave up 6 bases and J gave up 10 bases; unmatched junction bases: 6.

This chain uses TRBV28 with TRBJ2-3, with D perhaps TRBD2 (7 bases). The germline V gene has CDR1 MDHEN and CDR2 SYDVKM. The V and J ends lost 0 bases and 3 bases respectively, with 19 bases between them. The CDR3 consists of 18 residues. The CDR3 region is CASSLWGGAKIVTDTQYF. CDR3 DNA sequence: TGTGCCAGCAGTTTATGGGGGGGGGCCAAGATCGTGACAGATACGCAGTATTTT.

The chain links TRBV5-1 to TRBJ2-3; D not resolved. V dropped 1 base and J dropped 4 bases, with 4 bases sitting between them. Germline CDR1 reads SGHRS; CDR2 reads YFSETQ. The CDR3 spans 12 residues. The CDR3 spells CASSLYSDTQYF. CDR3 coding DNA: TGCGCCAGCAGCTTGTATTCAGATACGCAGTATTTT.

The V and J genes are TRBV9 and TRBJ1-1, with D perhaps matching TRBD1 (5 bases). The CDR3 is 13 residues long. Germline CDR1 and CDR2: SGDLS and YYNGEE. Trimming left V 0 bases short and J 8 bases short, with 11 bases between. CDR3 coding DNA: TGTGCCAGCAGCGTAGGGGGGATGACAGAAGCTTTCTTT. Protein: CASSVGGMTEAFF.

The chain couples TRBV4-1 to TRBJ1-6; D gene uncertain. The V gene's germline CDR1 is MGHRA and CDR2 YSYEKL. CDR3 length equals 15 residues. The ends were cut back, 1 base at V and 8 bases at J, with 12 bases in the middle. The CDR3 sequence: CASSQAPGTDSPLHF. Written as DNA, the CDR3 is TGCGCCAGCAGCCAAGCACCGGGTACGGATTCACCCCTCCACTTT.

The rearrangement uses TRBV24-1 and TRBJ1-2; TRBD1 matches at 8 bases. The CDR3 spans 11 residues. The germline gives CDR1 KGHDR, CDR2 SFDVKD. The junction had 1 base not matched to a gene; V was cut back by 7 bases and J by 7 bases. The CDR3 DNA reads as TGTGCCACCAGCACAGGGGGTGGCTACACCTTC. Its protein is CATSTGGGYTF.